This paragraph covers one T cell receptor beta chain sequence. What it recognizes is unknown. V dropped 2 bases and J dropped 4; count of bases not matched to a gene: 17. This CDR3 spans 18 amino acids. Germline V gene data show CDR1 as GTSNPN and CDR2 as SVGIG (reference sequence). The data originate from a study of T cell repertoires in cytomegalovirus infection. Study-wide background: It was the public TCR beta signatures that indicated both CMV infection and matching HLA type.

TCRdb processed the reads anew with MiXCR; each CDR3 protein has one entry. The sample shows more than 300,000 distinct CDR3 sequences, about a third of them seen only once. General study findings and limits: It was HLA-C-restricted CMV-specific TCR beta clonotypes that dominated the response ex vivo.

This chain uses TRBV30 with TRBJ1-5; 7 positions agree with TRBD1. This sample comprised cultured PBMCs, obtained from culture after CMV antigen stimulation. The clonotype originates from a human donor in good health (CMV status not recorded). Some clones in this sample may be carry-over from other donors' samples. CDR3 residues: CAWSPMIQQGSRNQPQHF. DNA of the CDR3: TGTGCCTGGAGTCCAATGATACAACAGGGGAGTCGGAATCAGCCCCAGCATTTT.